This passage covers 15 T cell receptor beta chains from one sample sequenced in a study of T-cell reconstitution after alpha-beta-depleted transplantation in children. Preparation of the TCRbeta library involved a method that used unique molecular identifiers. TCRdb called the PCR reads again in MiXCR, with one record for every CDR3 protein. This sample has around 200,000 distinct CDR3 sequences; roughly a tenth occur once, and the top ten carry approximately 30%. The input for sequencing was PBMCs, taken before TCRalphabeta/CD19-depleted stem cell transplant. These receptors were taken from a child under two years old with acute myeloid leukemia, due to receive a stem cell transplant.

This clonotype was observed a single time. This may arise from a read error, as a much more abundant clone is one base away. The J gene is TRBJ2-1, the V gene TRBV20-1, with D maybe TRBD1 (5 bases). Germline assignment: CDR1 DFQATT and CDR2 SNEGSKA (reference sequence). CDR3 length equals 14 residues. The CDR3 loop is CSASLGPSYTEQFF. In nucleotides, the CDR3 is TGCAGTGCTAGTTTGGGGCCTTCCTACACTGAGCAGTTCTTC.

This clonotype was recorded many times. The chain joins TRBV29-1 to TRBJ2-5; D assignment may be TRBD1 or TRBD2 (7 bases each). The CDR3 totals 12 residues. The V and J ends lost 5 bases and 5 bases respectively, with 12 bases between them. CDR1 and CDR2 (germline): SQVTM, ANQGSEA. The CDR3: CSVFQGGETQYF. For the CDR3, the DNA is TGCAGCGTTTTTCAGGGGGGGGAGACCCAGTACTTC.

In the case of this clonotype: A much more abundant neighbour one base away suggests this may be a read error. The conserved closing phenylalanine or tryptophan is absent in this CDR3, likely reflecting a read error. The V gene is TRBV3-1, the J gene TRBJ2-3, with 10 bases lining up with TRBD2. There are 18 residues in the CDR3. Trimming took 0 bases from V and 6 from J; bases not matched to a gene: 12. Germline lookup yields CDR1 LGHDT and CDR2 YNNKEL (reference sequence). CDR3: CASSQDRAASGGADTQYL. CDR3 DNA: TGTGCCAGCAGCCAAGATCGGGCGGCTAGCGGGGGAGCTGATACGCAGTATTTA.

This clonotype was observed at least ten times. The chain is built from TRBV24-1 and TRBJ2-1, with D uncertain. From germline, CDR1 is KGHDR and CDR2 SFDVKD. V was cut by 3 bases and J by 5 bases, with 16 bases left in between. The CDR3 is 16 amino acids. This CDR3 is CATSDTSRTLDNEQFF. CDR3 coding DNA: TGTGCCACCAGTGATACATCTCGAACTCTCGACAATGAGCAGTTCTTC.

This clonotype was seen ten or more times. The chain uses TRBV4-1 and TRBJ2-6; the D gene could be TRBD1 or TRBD2 (5 bases each). The CDR3 is 18 residues long. Trimming stripped 1 base from V and 3 bases from J, with 16 bases between. Germline V gene sequence: CDR1 MGHRA, CDR2 YSYEKL. The chain's CDR3 is CASSQVDHGAFGANVLTF. In DNA form, the CDR3 reads TGCGCCAGCAGCCAAGTCGACCACGGGGCTTTTGGGGCCAACGTCCTGACTTTC.

This sequence joins TRBV28 and TRBJ1-2; D is possibly TRBD1 (6 bases). Trimming took 5 bases from V and 5 from J, leaving 18 bases between them. Germline V lookup: CDR1 MDHEN, CDR2 SYDVKM. The CDR3 is 15 amino acids. This CDR3 is CASSHSGTLQYGYTF. The CDR3 nucleotides read TGTGCCAGCAGTCACTCCGGGACACTGCAGTATGGCTACACCTTC.

This clonotype was seen many times. V is TRBV19 and J is TRBJ2-5; D is possibly TRBD1 (5 bases). There are 14 residues in the CDR3. V was trimmed by 1 base and J by 5 bases, leaving 11 bases between them. Germline loops: CDR1 LNHDA, CDR2 SQIVND (reference sequence). CDR3: CASSIGTGRETQYF. The CDR3 coding sequence is TGTGCCAGTAGTATAGGAACAGGACGGGAGACCCAGTACTTC.

This clonotype was counted many times. V usage is TRBV5-1 and J usage is TRBJ2-5; 7 bases map to TRBD2. Germline V gene sequence: CDR1 SGHRS, CDR2 YFSETQ. V shed 1 base and J 5 bases; nucleotides not matched to a gene: 17. The CDR3 has 18 amino acids. CDR3 protein: CASSLFVMSRGLPETQYF. As DNA, the CDR3 is TGCGCCAGCAGCTTGTTTGTGATGTCCCGGGGACTACCGGAGACCCAGTACTTC.

This clonotype has at least ten counts. V usage is TRBV29-1 and J usage is TRBJ2-5, with no clear D. The ends were cut back, 5 bases at V and 3 bases at J, with 13 bases in the middle. CDR1 SQVTM and CDR2 ANQGSEA come from the germline V gene. CDR3 size: 13 residues. The CDR3 DNA reads as TGCAGCGTTAAGGTTACACCCAAAGAGACCCAGTACTTC. Protein product: CSVKVTPKETQYF.

There are many counts of this clonotype. V usage is TRBV7-3 and J usage is TRBJ2-6, with no clear D. Trimming pared 5 bases from V and 6 bases from J, leaving 14 bases between. This CDR3 spans 15 amino acids. Per the germline V gene, CDR1 is SGHTA and CDR2 is FQGTGA. CDR3 bases: TGTGCCAGCAGCCCGTGGGCTGGTGAGGCCAACGTCCTGACTTTC. Translation: CASSPWAGEANVLTF.

This clonotype was detected many times. This chain connects TRBV28 to TRBJ2-5; D perhaps matches TRBD1 (6 bases). This CDR3 contains 13 residues. Germline-derived CDR1 and CDR2 are MDHEN and SYDVKM. Trimming took off 4 bases at V and 7 bases at J, with 13 bases between the two ends. CDR3 coding DNA: TGTGCCAGCAGTTCCGGACAGATTGGGACCCAGTACTTC. Translating gives CASSSGQIGTQYF.

This sequence joins TRBV11-1 and TRBJ2-7; TRBD2 matches at 9 bases. Germline values: CDR1 SGHAT, CDR2 FQDESV (reference sequence). The CDR3 sequence is 18 residues long. Trimming removed 1 base from V and 3 bases from J; junction bases left unmatched: 13. CDR3 protein: CASSLVTAAGGSNYEQYF. CDR3 nucleotides: TGTGCCAGCAGCTTAGTAACAGCAGCGGGAGGCTCGAACTACGAGCAGTACTTC. The whole variable domain, remainder taken from reference TRBV11-1 and TRBJ2-7, is EAEVAQSPRYKITEKSQAVAFWCDPISGHATLYWYRQILGQGPELLVQFQDESVVDDSQLPKDRFSAERLKGVDSTLKIQPAELGDSAMYLCASSLVTAAGGSNYEQYFGPGTRLTVT.

Concerning this clonotype itself: The germline gene is not matched at one end of the junction; a read error may be the cause. The chain joins TRBV7-6 to TRBJ1-1, with unresolved D. The CDR3 is made up of 14 amino acids. The germline V gene encodes CDR1 SGHVS and CDR2 FNYEAQ. CDR3 sequence (DNA): TGTGCCAGCAGTTTCGGCTTTTTGAACACTGAAGCTCTCTTT. This encodes CASSFGFLNTEALF.

This clonotype was seen many times. The chain joins TRBV3-1 to TRBJ2-5, with no clear D. Germline V gene lookup returns CDR1 LGHDT and CDR2 YNNKEL (reference sequence). The CDR3 runs to 14 residues. The V end lost 3 bases, the J end lost 1 base, and 9 bases lay between the germline ends. CDR3 loop: CASSQDLAQETQYF. The CDR3 bases are TGTGCCAGCAGCCAGGACCTCGCCCAAGAGACCCAGTACTTC.

This clonotype was detected ten times or more. The germline gene is not matched at one end of the junction; a read error may be the cause. This chain links TRBV11-3 with TRBJ1-3; D is ambiguous. CDR3 size: 15 residues. Germline values: CDR1 SGHNT, CDR2 YENEEA. The CDR3 DNA follows: TGCGCCAGCAGCTTGGATAGAGGCTCTGGAAACACCATATATTTT. Residues: CASSLDRGSGNTIYF.